The 23 T cell receptor beta chains given below trace back to one sample, sequenced in a study of control samples from healthy donors and cancer patients. TCRdb's copy holds only in-frame clones and misses some; the assay was immunoSEQ multiplex PCR. The data contain approximately 150,000 clones, about 90% of them seen just once; the ten biggest clones take up about 1.8%. Material: blood. The receptors derive from a man aged 18 to 29 in good health.

The rearrangement joins TRBV27 to TRBJ1-1; TRBD1 is a possible D gene (5 bases). V lost 3 bases and J lost 5, with 13 bases in between. The CDR3 covers 14 residues. Germline-derived CDR1 and CDR2 are MNHEY and SMNVEV (reference sequence). The DNA of the CDR3 is TGTGCCAGCAGTTTCTCAGGGAGAGGGACTGAAGCTTTCTTT. Translating gives CASSFSGRGTEAFF.

The table lists this clone with a few counts. The chain employs TRBV5-4 and TRBJ2-7; tentatively, D is TRBD1 (5 bases). Germline CDR1 and CDR2: SGHNT and YYREEE (reference sequence). Trimming took 2 bases from V and 2 from J, leaving 8 bases between them. CDR3 length: 13 residues. This CDR3 reads CASSLRGAYEQYF. In DNA, the CDR3 is TGTGCCAGCAGCTTAAGGGGCGCCTACGAGCAGTACTTC.

This clone has only one observation. V and J are TRBV13 and TRBJ2-3, with D uncertain. CDR1 is PRHDT and CDR2 is FYEKMQ in the germline V gene (reference sequence). The CDR3 length is 16 residues. V lost 1 base and J 4 bases, leaving 15 bases between the germline ends. The CDR3 sequence: CASSLAVVELSDTQYF. For the CDR3, the DNA is TGTGCCAGCAGCTTAGCCGTGGTAGAACTTTCAGATACGCAGTATTTT.

The chain combines TRBV5-8 with TRBJ2-2; D not certain. The CDR3 covers 13 residues. Between the trimmed V and J ends, which lost 5 bases and 4 bases, there was a span of 9 bases. Germline CDR1 reads SGHTS; CDR2 reads YDEGEE. CDR3 sequence (DNA): TGTGCCAGCAGGGCAGAGTTCACCGGGGAGCTGTTTTTT. It is translated as CASRAEFTGELFF.

The chain recombines TRBV10-3 with TRBJ1-2, with D possibly TRBD1 on 5 matching bases. V dropped 6 bases and J dropped 6 bases, with 17 bases sitting between them. CDR3 length equals 14 residues. Germline CDR1 reads ENHRY; CDR2 reads SYGVKD. The CDR3 region has the DNA TGTGCCATCAGAGACTCCGGGACTAGGGATGGCTACACCTTC. Its protein product is CAIRDSGTRDGYTF.

The chain joins TRBV4-2 to TRBJ1-2; 8 nucleotides align to TRBD1. Losses at the gene ends were 4 bases for V and 3 bases for J; bases not matched to a gene: 4. In germline, CDR1 is LGHNA, CDR2 YNFKEQ. The CDR3 length is 14 residues. The CDR3 DNA reads TGTGCCAGCAGCCCGGACAGGGATGACTATGGCTACACCTTC. This encodes CASSPDRDDYGYTF.

This sequence joins TRBV5-6 and TRBJ1-2; the D is unclear. This CDR3 comprises 13 residues. Looked up from germline, CDR1 is SGHDT and CDR2 is YYEEEE. With 3 bases removed from V and 7 bases from J, the gap between germline ends came to 13 bases. This CDR3 reads CASSSGYRLGYTF. For the CDR3, the DNA is TGTGCCAGCAGCTCGGGCTACCGGCTTGGCTACACCTTC.

The genes are TRBV5-4 and TRBJ2-3, with 9 bases lining up with TRBD2. This CDR3 contains 16 residues. V dropped 4 bases and J dropped 2; count of bases not matched to a gene: 8. From germline, CDR1 is SGHNT and CDR2 YYREEE (reference sequence). This CDR3 is CASSQAGGRNTDTQYF. The CDR3 DNA follows: TGTGCCAGCAGCCAAGCGGGGGGCCGAAACACAGATACGCAGTATTTT.

The chain carries TRBV4-3 and TRBJ1-4; TRBD1 might be the D (5 bases). V lost 4 bases, J lost 5 bases, and 17 bases lay in between. This CDR3 is built from 16 residues. CDR1 is LGHNA and CDR2 is YSLEER in the germline V gene. As DNA, the CDR3 is TGCGCCAGCAGCCCATCGTTGGGGGAGGGGAATGAAAAACTGTTTTTT. It is translated as CASSPSLGEGNEKLFF.

The chain uses TRBV6-2 or TRBV6-3 and TRBJ1-5; 7 bases align to TRBD1. CDR1 MNHEY and CDR2 SVGEGT come from the germline V gene. After removal of 0 bases from V and 3 bases from J, the junction contained 5 bases not matched to a gene. The CDR3 has 16 residues. CDR3 amino acids: CASSYSWDSYNQPQHF. Written as DNA, the CDR3 is TGTGCCAGCAGTTACTCTTGGGACAGCTACAATCAGCCCCAGCATTTT.

The chain recombines TRBV7-2 with TRBJ2-7; 12 bases map to TRBD1. J was trimmed by 9 bases and V by 2 bases; bases with no gene match: 8. The CDR3 sequence is 15 residues long. Germline assignment: CDR1 SGHTA and CDR2 FQGNSA. The chain's CDR3 is CASSLRGTGGLGQYF. CDR3 sequence (DNA): TGTGCCAGCAGCTTAAGGGGGACAGGGGGCTTGGGGCAGTACTTC.

This chain links TRBV7-9 with TRBJ2-2; D is tentatively TRBD1 or TRBD2 (5 bases each). The V gene's germline CDR1 is SEHNR and CDR2 FQNEAQ (reference sequence). CDR3 length: 14 residues. Trimming took 6 bases from V and 3 from J, leaving 11 bases between them. The CDR3 DNA reads TGTGCCAGCAGTTGGGACGGTCACACCGGGGAGCTGTTTTTT. Its protein is CASSWDGHTGELFF.

The V gene is TRBV28, the J gene TRBJ2-7; D might be TRBD2 (5 bases). Germline CDR1 is MDHEN and CDR2 is SYDVKM. The CDR3 has 10 residues. The CDR3 nucleotides read TGTGGTGTCGGGATCGGCGAGCAGTACTTC. This encodes CGVGIGEQYF.

This clone was counted a single time. The V gene is TRBV6-6, the J gene TRBJ2-5; TRBD2 agrees at 7 bases. From germline, CDR1 is MNHNY and CDR2 SVGAGI (reference sequence). This CDR3 has 16 amino acids. V gave up 6 bases and J gave up 2 bases; unmatched junction bases: 12. Here the CDR3 reads CASSGTPSGSQETQYF. In nucleotides, the CDR3 is TGTGCCAGCAGCGGCACCCCTAGCGGCTCACAAGAGACCCAGTACTTC.

The rearrangement links TRBV28 to TRBJ1-1; possibly TRBD1 for D (5 bases). V lost 2 bases and J 4 bases, leaving 11 bases between the germline ends. The CDR3 sequence is 14 residues long. The germline CDR1 and CDR2 sequences are MDHEN and SYDVKM. The CDR3 protein is CASSLMGEGTEAFF. In DNA, the CDR3 is TGTGCCAGCAGTTTAATGGGGGAAGGCACTGAAGCTTTCTTT.

The V and J genes are TRBV27 and TRBJ1-2, with a tentative D call TRBD1 (6 bases). There are 14 residues in the CDR3. Germline CDR1 MNHEY, CDR2 SMNVEV (reference sequence). V gave up 4 bases and J gave up 2 bases, with 11 bases separating them. CDR3 loop: CASSSDRRNYGYTF. CDR3 sequence (DNA): TGTGCCAGCAGTTCTGACAGGAGAAACTATGGCTACACCTTC.

The chain links TRBV11-2 to TRBJ2-1; 8 nucleotides line up with TRBD1. From germline, CDR1 is SGHAT and CDR2 FQNNGV. The CDR3 is 16 residues long. Trimming took 3 bases from V and 0 from J; bases not matched to a gene: 4. The CDR3 coding sequence is TGTGCCAGCAGCTTTGCCACAGGGGGCTCCTACAATGAGCAGTTCTTC. Amino acid sequence: CASSFATGGSYNEQFF.

J is TRBJ1-1 and V is TRBV28; no clear D gene. This CDR3 region has 13 residues. Per the germline V gene, CDR1 is MDHEN and CDR2 is SYDVKM. V dropped 10 bases and J dropped 4 bases, with 16 bases sitting between them. CDR3 sequence: CATYNRAATEAFF. The CDR3 bases are TGTGCCACCTACAATAGGGCGGCCACTGAAGCTTTCTTT.

V and J are TRBV4-3 and TRBJ2-1; 7 bases fit TRBD2. The CDR3 is 16 amino acids. Trimming cost V 1 base and J 9 bases; bases outside gene matches: 12. From germline, CDR1 is LGHNA and CDR2 YSLEER. Here the CDR3 DNA reads TGCGCCAGCAGCCAAGGGACTGCGGGCGGGGGAGTTGAGCAGTTCTTC. Protein: CASSQGTAGGGVEQFF.

This chain links TRBV6-2 or TRBV6-3 with TRBJ1-1; tentative D call: TRBD1 (6 bases). The germline gives CDR1 MNHEY, CDR2 SVGEGT. The CDR3 totals 17 residues. Trimming left V 6 bases short and J 4 bases short, with 24 bases between. CDR3 DNA: TGTGCCAGCAGCCCTGGACAGTTTAGTTATTCTGGCACTGAAGCTTTCTTT. Its translation is CASSPGQFSYSGTEAFF.

The rearrangement joins TRBV5-1 to TRBJ2-5; D might be TRBD1 (6 bases). The CDR3 loop spans 15 amino acids. V lost 4 bases and J 6 bases, leaving 19 bases between the germline ends. CDR1 is SGHRS, CDR2 YFSETQ, per germline. CDR3 loop: CASSIATGSRKTQYF. The CDR3 nucleotides read TGCGCCAGCAGCATAGCGACAGGATCGCGGAAGACCCAGTACTTC.

This clone has just a few counts. The rearrangement joins TRBV11-2 to TRBJ2-7; D is unresolved. The CDR3 sequence is 12 residues long. Germline CDR1 and CDR2: SGHAT and FQNNGV. V lost 4 bases, J lost 3 bases, and 7 bases lay in between. The DNA of the CDR3 is TGTGCCAGCAGCTATACCAACTACGAGCAGTACTTC. The encoded protein is CASSYTNYEQYF.

The V and J genes are TRBV18 and TRBJ2-5; D not resolved. V lost 3 bases, J lost 2 bases, and 7 bases lay in between. From germline, CDR1 is KGHSH and CDR2 LQKENI. The CDR3 covers 13 residues. CDR3 coding DNA: TGTGCCAGCTCACCTGGGCAGCAAGAGACCCAGTACTTC. Translated, it gives CASSPGQQETQYF.